A single T cell receptor (beta chain) is shown here with its context. Its specificity is not known. Under the authors' procedure: Junction-only sequences produced by ImmunoSEQ had no quality scores, so filtering differed. Only in-frame clones appear in the TCRdb table, and some are missing; sequencing was by immunoSEQ multiplex PCR. V and J calls and clone size are copied from that table; D and trimming were computed from the DNA. The table shows 2 million to 3 million clones, with over 85% occurring only once. The data were taken from a study of shared clonotypes between healthy human individuals. Overall study: Every donor yielded three CD4 naive, three CD4 memory, two CD8 naive and one CD8 memory plate.

The CDR3 is 13 residues long. Germline loops: CDR1 MGHDK, CDR2 SYGVNS. V gave up 6 bases and J gave up 4 bases, with 9 bases separating them. Study-wide results and caveats: Only blood samples were collected, and tissue repertoires likely differ. The naive CD4 repertoires of several donors were compared, and around 4.9% of clonotypes were shared.

V usage is TRBV25-1 and J usage is TRBJ2-2; a weak D match, TRBD2 (5 bases). The TCR sequence derives from a young man in good health. Some clones in this sample may be carry-over from other donors' samples. The sample consisted of naive CD4+ T cells from PBMCs. Subset meaning: CD45RA+ positively selected. CDR3 sequence: CASRPAGTGELFF. Written as DNA, the CDR3 is TGTGCCAGCAGGCCCGCGGGCACCGGGGAGCTGTTTTTT.